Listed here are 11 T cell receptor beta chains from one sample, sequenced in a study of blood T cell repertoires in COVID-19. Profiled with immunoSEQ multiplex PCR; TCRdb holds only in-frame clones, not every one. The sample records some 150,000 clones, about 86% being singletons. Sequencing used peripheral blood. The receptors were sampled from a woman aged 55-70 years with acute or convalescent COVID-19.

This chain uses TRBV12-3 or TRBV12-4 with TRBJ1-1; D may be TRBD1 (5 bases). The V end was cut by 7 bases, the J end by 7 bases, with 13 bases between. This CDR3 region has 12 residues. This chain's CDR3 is CASTSGVGEAFF. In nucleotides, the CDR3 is TGTGCCAGCACCTCGGGGGTGGGTGAAGCTTTCTTT.

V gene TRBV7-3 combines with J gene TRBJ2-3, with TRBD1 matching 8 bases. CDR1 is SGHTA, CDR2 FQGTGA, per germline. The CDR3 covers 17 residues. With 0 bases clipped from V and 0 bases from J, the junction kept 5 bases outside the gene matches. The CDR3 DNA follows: TGTGCCAGCAGCTTAACTCCCACAGGGGGGAGCACAGATACGCAGTATTTT. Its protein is CASSLTPTGGSTDTQYF.

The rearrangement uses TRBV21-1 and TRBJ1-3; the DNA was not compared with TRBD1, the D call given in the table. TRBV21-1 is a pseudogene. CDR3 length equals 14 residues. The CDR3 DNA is TGTGCCAGCAGCAAAGCGCAGGGGAGAAACACCATATATTTT. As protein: CASSKAQGRNTIYF.

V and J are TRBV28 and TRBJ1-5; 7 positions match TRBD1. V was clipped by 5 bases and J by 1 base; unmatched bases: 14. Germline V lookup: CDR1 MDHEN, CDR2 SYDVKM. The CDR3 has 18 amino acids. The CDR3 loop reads CASSSDKGGASSNQPQHF. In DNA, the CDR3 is TGTGCCAGCAGTAGTGATAAAGGGGGCGCGTCAAGCAATCAGCCCCAGCATTTT.

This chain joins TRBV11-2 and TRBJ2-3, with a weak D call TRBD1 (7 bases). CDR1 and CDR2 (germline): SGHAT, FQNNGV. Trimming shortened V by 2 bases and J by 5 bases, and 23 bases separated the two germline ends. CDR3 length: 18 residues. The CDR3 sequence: CASSLNPHGNRGGDTQYF. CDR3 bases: TGTGCCAGCAGCTTAAACCCCCATGGTAACAGGGGAGGAGATACGCAGTATTTT.

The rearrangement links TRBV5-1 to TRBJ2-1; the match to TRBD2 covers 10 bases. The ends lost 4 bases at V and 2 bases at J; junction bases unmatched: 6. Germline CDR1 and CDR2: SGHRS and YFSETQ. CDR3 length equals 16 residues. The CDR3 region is CASSITSGVTYNEQFF. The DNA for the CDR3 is TGCGCCAGCAGCATCACTAGCGGGGTTACCTACAATGAGCAGTTCTTC.

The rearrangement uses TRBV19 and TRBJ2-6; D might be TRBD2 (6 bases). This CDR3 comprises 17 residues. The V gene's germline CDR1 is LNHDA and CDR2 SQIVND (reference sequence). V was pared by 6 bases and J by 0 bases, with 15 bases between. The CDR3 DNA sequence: TGTGCCAGTAGCCCTGAAGGGCGGGGCTCTGGGGCCAACGTCCTGACTTTC. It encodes CASSPEGRGSGANVLTF.

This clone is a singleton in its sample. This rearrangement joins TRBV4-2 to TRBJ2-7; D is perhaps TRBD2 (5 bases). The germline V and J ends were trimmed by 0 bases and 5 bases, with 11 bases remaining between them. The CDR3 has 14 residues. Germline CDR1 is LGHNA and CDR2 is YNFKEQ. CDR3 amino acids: CASSQEPGSHEQYF. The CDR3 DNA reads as TGTGCCAGCAGCCAAGAACCGGGGTCCCACGAGCAGTACTTC.

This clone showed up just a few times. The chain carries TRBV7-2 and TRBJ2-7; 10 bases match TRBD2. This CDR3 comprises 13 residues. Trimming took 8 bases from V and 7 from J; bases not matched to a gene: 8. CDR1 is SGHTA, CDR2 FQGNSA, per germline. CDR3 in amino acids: CASGRASGGEQYF. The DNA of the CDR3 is TGTGCCAGCGGCAGGGCTAGCGGGGGAGAGCAGTACTTC.

CDR3 protein: CASSQVLHSSYNEQFF. The CDR3 bases are TGCGCCAGCAGCCAAGTCCTCCACAGCTCCTACAATGAGCAGTTCTTC. This chain joins TRBV4-3 and TRBJ2-1; D gene uncertain. Per germline, CDR1 LGHNA and CDR2 YSLEER. The CDR3 consists of 16 residues. Trimming stripped 1 base from V and 0 bases from J, with 10 bases between.

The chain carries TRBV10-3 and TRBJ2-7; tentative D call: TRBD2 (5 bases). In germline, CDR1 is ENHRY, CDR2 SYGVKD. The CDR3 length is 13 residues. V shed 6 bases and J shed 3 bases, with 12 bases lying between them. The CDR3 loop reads CAIRRDLNYEQYF. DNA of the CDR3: TGTGCCATCAGACGGGATTTGAACTACGAGCAGTACTTC.